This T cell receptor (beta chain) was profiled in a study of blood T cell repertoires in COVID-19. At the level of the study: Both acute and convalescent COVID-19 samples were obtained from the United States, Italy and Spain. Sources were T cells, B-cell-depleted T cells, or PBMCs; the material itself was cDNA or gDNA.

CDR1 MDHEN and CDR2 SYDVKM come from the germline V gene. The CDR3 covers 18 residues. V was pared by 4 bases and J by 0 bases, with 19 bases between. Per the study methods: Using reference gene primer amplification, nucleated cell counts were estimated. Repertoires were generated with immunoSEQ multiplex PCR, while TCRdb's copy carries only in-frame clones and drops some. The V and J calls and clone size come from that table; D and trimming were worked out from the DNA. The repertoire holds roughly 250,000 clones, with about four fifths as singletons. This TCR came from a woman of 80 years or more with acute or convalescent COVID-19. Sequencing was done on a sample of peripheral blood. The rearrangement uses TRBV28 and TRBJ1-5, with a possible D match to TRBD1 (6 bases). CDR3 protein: CASSCSRTEHHSNQPQHF. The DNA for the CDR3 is TGTGCCAGCAGTTGTTCCCGGACAGAACACCATAGCAATCAGCCCCAGCATTTT.